The clone carrying this T cell receptor beta chain occurred a few times. CDR3 size: 12 residues. Germline V gene lookup returns CDR1 SGHRS and CDR2 YFSETQ. V lost 7 bases and J lost 7, with 12 bases in between. TCRdb re-called the RT-PCR reads through MiXCR, storing one row per CDR3 protein. The sample consists of more than 550,000 distinct CDR3 sequences, 14% of them appearing once. The sequence came from a female donor in good health, serving as a healthy control. Sample: memory CD4+ T cells from blood. The chain is built from TRBV5-1 and TRBJ2-1, with D perhaps TRBD2 (6 bases). CDR3 sequence: CASVSSGNEQFF. CDR3 nucleotides: TGCGCCAGCGTATCCAGCGGGAATGAGCAGTTCTTC.